This T cell receptor beta chain was captured in a study of T-cell memory formation after mild COVID-19. Overall study context: Largely donor-specific TCR clusters were found.

Study-wide points: Some clones that responded turned up in pre-infection memory, which suggests that cross-reactive memory joined in.

5'RACE with constant-segment primers built TCRalpha and TCRbeta cDNA libraries with UMIs. MiXCR, run by TCRdb on the 5' RACE reads, gives a single entry per CDR3 protein. This table has about 470,000 distinct CDR3 sequences, around a sixth appearing once. The CDR3 length is 15 residues. V trimming: 0 bases; J trimming: 4 bases; junction bases outside the gene matches: 4. Germline V gives CDR1 SGDLS, CDR2 YYNGEE. This clonotype has only a few counts. The antigen is unknown. The TCR comes from an adult woman who had mild COVID-19 (a few samples of this study predate the infection). Cell type and time point are not known. This chain links TRBV9 with TRBJ1-2, with 9 nucleotides matching TRBD1. The sequencing sample was made of PBMCs or a T cell subset sorted from them (not recorded which). As DNA, the CDR3 is TGTGCCAGCAGCGTAGGGACAGGGGTTACCTATGGCTACACCTTC. Translation gives CASSVGTGVTYGYTF.